Sequencing of this T cell receptor beta chain was carried out in a study of shared clonotypes between healthy human individuals. Study background: Each donor contributed plates that comprised three CD4 naive, three CD4 memory, two CD8 naive and one CD8 memory.

This CDR3 region has 14 residues. Germline CDR1 LNHNV, CDR2 YYDKDF (reference sequence). V lost 0 bases to trimming and J lost 3 bases, with 6 bases between them. Produced via immunoSEQ multiplex PCR; TCRdb's table is partial and in-frame only. The data hold nearly 2 million clones, with roughly 95% observed a single time. As defined, naive CD8 cells were CD45RO-negative and positively selected for CCR7, with terminally differentiated effector memory CD45RA+ cells excluded. The clonotype originates from a man between 18 and 29 years old in good health. Sequenced input: naive CD8+ T cells sorted from blood. V and J are TRBV15 and TRBJ1-5; D not resolved. CDR3 sequence: CATSRDRYNQPQHF. In DNA, the CDR3 is TGTGCCACCAGCAGAGATAGGTACAATCAGCCCCAGCATTTT.